These 26 T cell receptor beta chains share one sample of origin, sequenced in a study of T cell responses to AZD1222 COVID-19 vaccine. Only in-frame clones appear in the TCRdb table, and some are missing; sequencing was by immunoSEQ multiplex PCR. The repertoire holds approximately 100,000 clones, with more than 85% as singletons. Sequences were derived from peripheral blood, sampled on day 0 of AZD1222 vaccination. The receptors were gathered from an adult in good health.

This chain connects TRBV5-4 to TRBJ1-1; TRBD1 aligns across 9 bases. CDR3 length: 14 residues. Germline V gene data show CDR1 as SGHNT and CDR2 as YYREEE (reference sequence). With 9 bases clipped from V and 1 base from J, the junction kept 7 bases outside the gene matches. The CDR3 here is CATQGQGGNTEAFF. CDR3 nucleotides: TGTGCCACCCAGGGACAGGGTGGGAACACTGAAGCTTTCTTT.

The chain uses TRBV24-1 and TRBJ1-5, with a possible D match to TRBD1 (6 bases). This CDR3 has 17 residues. V shed 4 bases and J shed 0 bases, with 15 bases lying between them. Per the germline V gene, CDR1 is KGHDR and CDR2 is SFDVKD. Here the CDR3 DNA reads TGTGCCACCAGTGACCGAGTACAGGGATATAGCAATCAGCCCCAGCATTTT. It codes for CATSDRVQGYSNQPQHF.

The rearrangement links TRBV19 to TRBJ1-4; 11 bases line up with TRBD1. CDR1 is LNHDA and CDR2 is SQIVND in the germline V gene (reference sequence). The V segment lost 8 bases and the J segment 7 bases; nucleotides outside the gene matches: 3. There are 13 residues in the CDR3. The CDR3 region has the DNA TGTGCCAGTCGGGACAGGGGGAGTGAAAAACTGTTTTTT. The encoded protein is CASRDRGSEKLFF.

This clone was counted at least ten times. The chain recombines TRBV5-1 with TRBJ1-1; no clear D. Germline CDR1 is SGHRS and CDR2 is YFSETQ. The CDR3 runs to 14 residues. Between the trimmed V and J ends, which lost 4 bases and 3 bases, there was a span of 13 bases. CDR3 region: CASSPGQRDTEAFF. CDR3 coding DNA: TGCGCCAGCAGCCCTGGGCAGAGGGACACTGAAGCTTTCTTT.

This chain links TRBV12-3 or TRBV12-4 with TRBJ2-7; possibly TRBD2 for D (5 bases). The CDR3 length is 13 residues. Trimming shortened V by 3 bases and J by 7 bases, and 13 bases separated the two germline ends. The CDR3: CASSFSELGEQYF. CDR3 sequence (DNA): TGTGCCAGCAGTTTTAGCGAATTGGGAGAGCAGTACTTC.

This sequence joins TRBV25-1 and TRBJ1-1; D gene unclear. The CDR3 is 13 amino acids. V shed 2 bases and J shed 6 bases, with 10 bases lying between them. CDR1 and CDR2 (germline): MGHDK, SYGVNS. The CDR3 loop reads CASSERTRAEAFF. The CDR3 nucleotides are TGTGCCAGCAGTGAAAGGACGCGCGCTGAAGCTTTCTTT. The full variable domain, its missing parts supplied by reference TRBV25-1 and TRBJ1-1, is EADIYQTPRYLVIGTGKKITLECSQTMGHDKMYWYQQDPGMELHLIHYSYGVNSTEKGDLSSESTVSRIRTEHFPLTLESARPSHTSQYLCASSERTRAEAFFGQGTRLTVV.

CDR3 DNA sequence: TGTGCCAGTACGCTACAAGGGGGGAGGAGGCCCCAGCATTTT. Its protein product is CASTLQGGRRPQHF. The genes are TRBV19 and TRBJ1-5; maybe TRBD1 (6 bases). The V gene's germline CDR1 is LNHDA and CDR2 SQIVND (reference sequence). V was clipped by 7 bases and J by 9 bases, with 19 bases between them. This CDR3 region has 14 residues. Variable domain in full (rest from reference TRBV19 and TRBJ1-5): DGGITQSPKYLFRKEGQNVTLSCEQNLNHDAMYWYRQDPGQGLRLIYYSQIVNDFQKGDIAEGYSVSREKKESFPLTVTSAQKNPTAFYLCASTLQGGRRPQHFGDGTRLSIL.

The V and J genes are TRBV19 and TRBJ2-3; no definite D call. The CDR3 runs 14 residues. V lost 0 bases, J lost 2 bases, and 6 bases lay in between. In germline, CDR1 is LNHDA, CDR2 SQIVND (reference sequence). CDR3 amino acids: CASSIELPTDTQYF. Here the CDR3 DNA reads TGTGCCAGTAGTATAGAACTCCCCACAGATACGCAGTATTTT. Looking up the rest from reference TRBV19 and TRBJ2-3 gives the full variable domain: DGGITQSPKYLFRKEGQNVTLSCEQNLNHDAMYWYRQDPGQGLRLIYYSQIVNDFQKGDIAEGYSVSREKKESFPLTVTSAQKNPTAFYLCASSIELPTDTQYFGPGTRLTVL.

V is TRBV6-1 and J is TRBJ1-5; no firm D call. The V gene lost 0 bases and the J gene lost 1 base, with 16 bases spanning the gap. CDR1 is MNHNS, CDR2 SASEGT, per germline. This CDR3 has 18 amino acids. The CDR3 loop reads CASSEAVPGWKSNQPQHF. In DNA form, the CDR3 reads TGTGCCAGCAGTGAAGCAGTCCCAGGTTGGAAGAGCAATCAGCCCCAGCATTTT.

This chain joins TRBV4-1 and TRBJ1-1; the D gene is possibly TRBD1 (5 bases). Germline V gene lookup returns CDR1 MGHRA and CDR2 YSYEKL. Trimming cost V 4 bases and J 7 bases, with 16 bases left between them. There are 14 residues in the CDR3. The CDR3 here is CASSPVDIRREAFF. CDR3 nucleotide sequence: TGCGCCAGCAGCCCAGTGGACATTAGGCGTGAAGCTTTCTTT.

The chain carries TRBV7-2 and TRBJ1-1; TRBD1 matches 7 bases. CDR1 and CDR2 from the germline V gene are SGHTA and FQGNSA. The V gene end was trimmed by 1 base and the J gene end by 8 bases; junction bases not matched to a gene: 13. The CDR3 has 16 amino acids. Here the CDR3 DNA reads TGTGCCAGCAGCTTAGGTAGGGTAGGCAGGGGGAAAGAAGCTTTCTTT. Protein sequence: CASSLGRVGRGKEAFF.

This sequence joins TRBV15 and TRBJ1-4; no firm D call. The CDR3 runs to 15 residues. V lost 2 bases to trimming and J lost 0 bases, with 7 bases between them. CDR1 is LNHNV and CDR2 is YYDKDF in the germline V gene (reference sequence). The CDR3 coding sequence is TGTGCCACCAGCAGAAGCAGTGCAACTAATGAAAAACTGTTTTTT. As protein: CATSRSSATNEKLFF.

V gene TRBV7-9 combines with J gene TRBJ2-7, with a possible D match to TRBD1 (5 bases). Germline V gene lookup returns CDR1 SEHNR and CDR2 FQNEAQ (reference sequence). This CDR3 contains 12 residues. The V end was cut by 5 bases, the J end by 8 bases, with 13 bases between. The CDR3 is CASSVRDSKQYF. CDR3 DNA sequence: TGTGCCAGCAGCGTCAGGGATAGTAAGCAGTACTTC.

This clone turned up a few times. The V gene is TRBV5-5, the J gene TRBJ2-7; 9 positions agree with TRBD1. The CDR3 is 16 residues long. CDR1 is SGHKS and CDR2 is YYEKEE in the germline V gene (reference sequence). Losses at the gene ends were 6 bases for V and 1 base for J; bases not matched to a gene: 11. Written as DNA, the CDR3 is TGTGCCAGCAACCCACTTCCGGGACAGGGTTCCTACGAGCAGTACTTC. This sequence encodes CASNPLPGQGSYEQYF.

The chain joins TRBV4-2 to TRBJ1-1; D may be TRBD1 (5 bases). V lost 0 bases and J 6 bases, leaving 11 bases between the germline ends. The germline V gene has CDR1 LGHNA and CDR2 YNFKEQ. The CDR3 sequence is 14 residues long. CDR3 sequence (DNA): TGTGCCAGCAGCCAAGATCGTCGGGGGGCTGAAGCTTTCTTT. This sequence encodes CASSQDRRGAEAFF.

The J gene is TRBJ2-3, the V gene TRBV28; D remains unclear. The germline V gene encodes CDR1 MDHEN and CDR2 SYDVKM. V was pared by 6 bases and J by 1 base, with 23 bases between. CDR3 length: 18 residues. Here the CDR3 reads CASSKPPWFTTGTDTQYF. In nucleotides, the CDR3 is TGTGCCAGCAGCAAACCTCCCTGGTTTACTACTGGCACAGATACGCAGTATTTT.

The CDR3 spells CASSPLRVSDNQPQHF. As DNA, the CDR3 is TGTGCCAGCTCACCACTAAGGGTTAGTGACAATCAGCCCCAGCATTTT. The chain recombines TRBV18 with TRBJ1-5; no reliable D call. Germline CDR1 reads KGHSH; CDR2 reads LQKENI. V was shortened by 1 base and J by 3 bases, with 13 bases between the two germline ends. The CDR3 consists of 16 residues.

The gene calls are TRBV2 and TRBJ1-5, with TRBD1 matching over 9 bases. The germline V gene encodes CDR1 SNHLY and CDR2 FYNNEI. CDR3 length: 18 amino acids. V lost 5 bases, J lost 4 bases, and 15 bases stayed unmatched. The CDR3 coding sequence is TGTGCCAGCAGTACCGACCCGGAGGGACAGGGATTTAATCAGCCCCAGCATTTT. This sequence encodes CASSTDPEGQGFNQPQHF.

The genes are TRBV6-5 and TRBJ1-1; D is unclear. Germline assignment: CDR1 MNHEY and CDR2 SVGAGI. V lost 8 bases, J lost 7 bases, and 14 bases lay in between. The CDR3 totals 12 residues. CDR3 DNA: TGTGCCAGCGGGGAAATCCTTAATGAAGCTTTCTTT. Amino acid sequence: CASGEILNEAFF.

V and J are TRBV3-1 (or the pseudogene TRBV3-2) and TRBJ1-2; TRBD1 is a possible D gene (5 bases). Deletions cut 3 bases from V and 6 bases from J, with 11 bases between. This CDR3 region has 13 residues. CDR1 and CDR2 (germline): LGHDT, YNNKEL (reference sequence). CDR3 nucleotides: TGTGCCAGCAGCCATGGGGGGGGGAATGGCTACACCTTC. The encoded protein is CASSHGGGNGYTF.

The chain recombines TRBV11-3 with TRBJ2-3; 7 bases map to TRBD2. CDR1 and CDR2 (germline): SGHNT, YENEEA. The CDR3 covers 14 residues. The J segment lost 2 bases and the V segment lost 4 bases, leaving 3 bases of the junction unmatched. The DNA of the CDR3 is TGTGCCAGCAGCTCGGGACTAACCACAGATACGCAGTATTTT. The encoded protein is CASSSGLTTDTQYF.

This clone has more than one count but fewer than ten. This chain joins TRBV7-8 and TRBJ1-2; D call uncertain. Germline values: CDR1 SGHVS, CDR2 FQNEAQ. This CDR3 spans 13 amino acids. Trimming took off 5 bases at V and 7 bases at J, with 14 bases between the two ends. The CDR3 is CASSITALGGYTF. The CDR3 DNA reads TGTGCCAGCAGCATAACAGCGCTGGGTGGCTACACCTTC.

The chain uses TRBV3-1 (or the pseudogene TRBV3-2) and TRBJ1-3; unclear D gene. The CDR3 has 11 residues. Germline V gives CDR1 LGHDT, CDR2 YNNKEL (reference sequence). Trimming took 1 base from V and 9 from J, leaving 4 bases between them. The CDR3 spells CASSQGITIYF. CDR3 sequence (DNA): TGTGCCAGCAGCCAAGGGATCACCATATATTTT.

The V gene is TRBV27, the J gene TRBJ2-7, with D maybe TRBD1 (6 bases). V was clipped by 5 bases and J by 1 base, with 15 bases between them. The CDR3 consists of 15 residues. The germline gives CDR1 MNHEY, CDR2 SMNVEV (reference sequence). CDR3 amino acids: CASSPQGFRSYEQYF. The CDR3 coding sequence is TGTGCCAGCAGTCCACAGGGCTTCAGGTCCTACGAGCAGTACTTC.

The chain recombines TRBV11-3 with TRBJ2-1; 9 nucleotides align to TRBD1. The trim removed 3 bases at V and 5 bases at J, leaving 2 bases unmatched. Germline CDR1 is SGHNT and CDR2 is YENEEA. This CDR3 region has 14 residues. The CDR3 nucleotides read TGTGCCAGCAGCTTTGGGACAGGGAACAATGAGCAGTTCTTC. As protein: CASSFGTGNNEQFF.

This chain joins TRBV12-3 or TRBV12-4 and TRBJ2-7; D possibly corresponds to TRBD1 (7 bases). The CDR3 is 13 residues long. The ends were cut back, 6 bases at V and 1 base at J, with 10 bases in the middle. The CDR3: CASRRDSSYEQYF. In DNA, the CDR3 is TGTGCCAGCAGGCGGGACAGTTCCTACGAGCAGTACTTC.